Listed below are T cell receptor beta chains from one sample, sequenced in a study of shared clonotypes between healthy human individuals. Method: immunoSEQ multiplex PCR; TCRdb's copy keeps in-frame clones and lacks some. Counted here are roughly 640,000 clones, less than 98% occurring once; the ten biggest clones make up 0.045% to 0.06%. Sample: naive CD4+ T cells sorted from blood. The receptor source for this set is a woman in her twenties or thirties in good health. The CDR3 runs from the conserved cysteine through the conserved F or W. D genes are given only for firm matches.

>TRBV9|NA|TRBJ2-1
CASSVGSGGYNEQFF
>TRBV5-5|TRBD1|TRBJ1-2
CASSPPPGQGARWVRGYTF
>TRBV5-1|TRBD2|TRBJ2-1
CASSLSGRAGGPEEQFF
>TRBV6-1|NA|TRBJ1-5
CASSDLRGRRGDKFQPQHF
>TRBV10-3|NA|TRBJ2-7
CAISEGPGYEQYF
>TRBV6-6|TRBD1|TRBJ1-3
CASSSTGDSGNTIYF
>TRBV27|TRBD2|TRBJ2-3
CASSPGLANTDTQYF
>TRBV4-1|TRBD2|TRBJ2-3
CASSQWVAGSTDTQYF
>TRBV28|TRBD1|TRBJ1-4
CASSPLDGTGDWGANEKLFF
>TRBV19|NA|TRBJ2-1
CASSIGGSRRNEQFF
>TRBV5-5|NA|TRBJ2-1
CALTHNEQFF
>TRBV6-6|NA|TRBJ2-3
CASTSETPAGTQYF
>TRBV5-1|TRBD2|TRBJ2-2
CASSLAGANTGELFF
>TRBV10-3|NA|TRBJ1-5
CAISEGEQPQHF
>TRBV29-1|TRBD2|TRBJ2-5
CSVEGGETQYF
>TRBV6-1|NA|TRBJ2-7
CASGSSSYEQYF
>TRBV29-1|TRBD1|TRBJ2-3
CSVEDGTGRSDTQYF
>TRBV5-1|TRBD2|TRBJ2-1
CASSLRIAGAYNEQFF
>TRBV5-1|NA|TRBJ2-1
CASRSRATSSYNEQFF
>TRBV2|NA|TRBJ1-4
CASSGDRPNEKLFF
>TRBV30|NA|TRBJ1-1
CAWSDLPGRIEAFF
>TRBV9|NA|TRBJ1-4
CASSPQTTPIEKLFF